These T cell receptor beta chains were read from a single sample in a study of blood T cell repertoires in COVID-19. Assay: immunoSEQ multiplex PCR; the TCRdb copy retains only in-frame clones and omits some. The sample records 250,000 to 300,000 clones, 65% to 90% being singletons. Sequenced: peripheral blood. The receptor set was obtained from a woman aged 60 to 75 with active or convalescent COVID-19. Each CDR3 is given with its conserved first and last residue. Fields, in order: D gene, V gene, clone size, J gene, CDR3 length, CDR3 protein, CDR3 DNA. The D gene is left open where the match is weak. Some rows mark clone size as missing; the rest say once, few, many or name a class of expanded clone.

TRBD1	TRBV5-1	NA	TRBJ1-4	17	CASSLRRQGGTNEKLFF	TGCGCCAGCAGCTTGCGCCGGCAGGGGGGAACTAATGAAAAACTGTTTTTT
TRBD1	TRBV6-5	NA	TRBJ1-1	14	CATRTGQSNTEAFF	TGTGCCACCCGTACGGGACAGAGCAACACTGAAGCTTTCTTT
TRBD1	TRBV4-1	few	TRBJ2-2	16	CASSTRTGGSAGELFF	TGCGCCAGCAGCACCCGGACAGGGGGCTCGGCCGGGGAGCTGTTTTTT
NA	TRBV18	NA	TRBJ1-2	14	CASSPGSGNYGYTF	TGTGCCAGCTCACCAGGCTCAGGGAACTATGGCTACACCTTC
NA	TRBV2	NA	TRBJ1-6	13	CATAGAGDSPLHF	TGTGCCACCGCAGGGGCTGGAGATTCACCCCTCCACTTT
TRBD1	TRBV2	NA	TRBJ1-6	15	CASSLRDRAHSPLHF	TGTGCCAGCAGTCTCCGGGACAGGGCACATTCACCCCTCCACTTT
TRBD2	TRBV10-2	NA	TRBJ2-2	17	CASSESSAGGNTGELFF	TGCGCCAGCAGTGAAAGTTCAGCGGGGGGGAACACCGGGGAGCTGTTTTTT
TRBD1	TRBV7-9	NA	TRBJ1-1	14	CASSRDRANTEAFF	TGTGCCAGCAGCCGGGACAGGGCGAACACTGAAGCTTTCTTT
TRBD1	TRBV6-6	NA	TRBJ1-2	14	CASSSQDRGLGYTF	TGTGCCAGCAGTTCCCAGGACAGGGGGCTTGGCTACACCTTC
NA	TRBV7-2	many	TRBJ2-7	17	CASSLANLARSSYEQYF	TGTGCCAGCAGCTTAGCAAATTTGGCGAGGAGCTCCTACGAGCAGTACTTC
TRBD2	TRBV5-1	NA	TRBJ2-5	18	CASSPTPSGGDFQETQYF	TGCGCCAGCAGCCCCACCCCTAGCGGGGGGGACTTCCAAGAGACCCAGTACTTC
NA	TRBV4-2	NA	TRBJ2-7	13	CASSQTGTYEQYF	TGTGCCAGCAGCCAAACAGGGACCTACGAGCAGTACTTC
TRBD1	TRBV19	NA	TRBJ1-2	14	CASSPGTGAQGYTF	TGTGCCAGTAGTCCCGGGACAGGGGCTCAGGGCTACACCTTC
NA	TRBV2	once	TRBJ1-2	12	CASSEAPVGYTF	TGTGCCAGCAGTGAAGCCCCAGTTGGCTACACCTTC
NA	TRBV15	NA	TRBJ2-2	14	CATSRDQGTGELFF	TGTGCCACCAGCAGAGATCAGGGAACCGGGGAGCTGTTTTTT
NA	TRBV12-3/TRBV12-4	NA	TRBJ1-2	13	CASSTDATRGYTF	TGTGCCAGCAGCACAGACGCAACTCGGGGCTACACCTTC
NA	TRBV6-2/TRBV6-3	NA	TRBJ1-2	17	CASSYLPWTDRGYGYTF	TGTGCCAGCAGTTACCTACCCTGGACGGACCGGGGGTATGGCTACACCTTC
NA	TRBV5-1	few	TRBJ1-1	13	CASSPGQGTEAFF	TGCGCCAGCAGCCCGGGCCAGGGCACTGAAGCTTTCTTT
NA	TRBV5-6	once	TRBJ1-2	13	CASRRGSNYGYTF	TGTGCCAGCAGGAGGGGGTCCAACTATGGCTACACCTTC
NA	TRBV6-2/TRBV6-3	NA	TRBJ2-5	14	CASSSDQGQETQYF	TGTGCCAGCAGTTCCGATCAGGGGCAGGAGACCCAGTACTTC
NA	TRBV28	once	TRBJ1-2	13	CAVKRGVNYGYTF	TGTGCCGTCAAGCGGGGGGTGAACTATGGCTACACCTTC
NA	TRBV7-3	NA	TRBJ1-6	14	CASSLGGGGSPLHF	TGTGCCAGCAGCTTGGGAGGGGGGGGATCACCCCTCCACTTT
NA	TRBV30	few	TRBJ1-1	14	CAWRQQVQNTEAFF	TGTGCCTGGAGGCAACAGGTGCAGAACACTGAAGCTTTCTTT
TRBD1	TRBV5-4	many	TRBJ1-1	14	CASSDGTGGTEAFF	TGTGCCAGCAGCGATGGGACAGGGGGCACTGAAGCTTTCTTT
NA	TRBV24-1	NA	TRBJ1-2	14	CATSDSGDNYGYTF	TGTGCCACCAGTGATTCGGGGGATAACTATGGCTACACCTTC
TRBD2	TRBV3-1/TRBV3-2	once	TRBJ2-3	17	CASSRSLPSGDTDTQYF	TGTGCCAGCAGCCGAAGCCTCCCCAGCGGGGACACAGATACGCAGTATTTT
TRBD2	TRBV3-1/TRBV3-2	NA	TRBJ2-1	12	CASSQPGGGQFF	TGTGCCAGCAGCCAGCCGGGGGGAGGACAGTTCTTC
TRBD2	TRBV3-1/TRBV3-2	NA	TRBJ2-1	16	CASSQVVPGGPDEQFF	TGTGCCAGCAGCCAAGTCGTTCCGGGGGGGCCGGATGAGCAGTTCTTC
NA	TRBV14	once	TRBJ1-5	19	CASSQETGTKTGFGQPQHF	TGTGCCAGCAGCCAAGAGACCGGGACAAAAACGGGCTTCGGGCAGCCCCAGCATTTT
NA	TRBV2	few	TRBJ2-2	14	CASSEREFTGELFF	TGTGCCAGCAGTGAACGGGAGTTCACCGGGGAGCTGTTTTTT
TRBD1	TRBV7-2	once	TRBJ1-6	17	CASSLGTGTAYNSPLHF	TGTGCCAGCAGCTTGGGGACAGGGACGGCCTATAATTCACCCCTCCACTTT
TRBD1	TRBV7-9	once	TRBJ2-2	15	CASSLAGGNTGELFF	TGTGCCAGCAGCTTAGCAGGGGGCAACACCGGGGAGCTGTTTTTT
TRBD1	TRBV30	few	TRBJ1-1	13	CAWSWDRDTEAFF	TGTGCCTGGAGTTGGGACAGGGACACTGAAGCTTTCTTT
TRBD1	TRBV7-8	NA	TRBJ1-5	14	CASSPDRGSQPQHF	TGTGCCAGCAGCCCCGACAGGGGTTCACAGCCCCAGCATTTT
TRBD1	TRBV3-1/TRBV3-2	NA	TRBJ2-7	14	CASSRGQGAYEQYF	TGTGCCAGCAGTAGGGGACAGGGGGCCTACGAGCAGTACTTC
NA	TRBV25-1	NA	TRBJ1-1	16	CASSAVQQSSNTEAFF	TGTGCCAGCAGTGCCGTCCAACAGTCCTCGAACACTGAAGCTTTCTTT
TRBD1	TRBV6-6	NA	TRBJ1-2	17	CASSPRIPGQGAYGYTF	TGTGCCAGCAGTCCCCGAATCCCGGGACAGGGGGCTTATGGCTACACCTTC
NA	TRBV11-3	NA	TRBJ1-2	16	CASSQGGIGSRYGYTF	TGTGCCAGCAGCCAGGGCGGAATCGGCAGCCGCTATGGCTACACCTTC
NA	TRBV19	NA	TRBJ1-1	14	CASSPKAGGTEAFF	TGTGCCAGTAGTCCTAAGGCGGGTGGAACTGAAGCTTTCTTT
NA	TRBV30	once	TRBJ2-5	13	CAWSVLGQETQYF	TGTGCCTGGAGTGTACTCGGGCAAGAGACCCAGTACTTC
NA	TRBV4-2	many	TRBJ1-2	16	CASSQDPAGANYGYTF	TGTGCCAGCAGCCAAGATCCGGCAGGGGCTAACTATGGCTACACCTTC
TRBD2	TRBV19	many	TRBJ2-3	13	CASPGLASYTQYF	TGTGCCAGTCCCGGACTAGCCTCATATACGCAGTATTTT
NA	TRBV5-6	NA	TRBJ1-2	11	CASSLGGGYTF	TGTGCCAGCAGCTTGGGCGGGGGCTACACCTTC
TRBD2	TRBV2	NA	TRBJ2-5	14	CASRASGGQETQYF	TGTGCCAGCAGAGCCAGCGGGGGTCAAGAGACCCAGTACTTC
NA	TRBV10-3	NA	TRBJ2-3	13	CATSGARTDTQYF	TGTGCCACCTCAGGGGCCCGCACAGATACGCAGTATTTT
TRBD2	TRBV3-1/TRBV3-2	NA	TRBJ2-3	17	CASSQDASGGATDTQYF	TGTGCCAGCAGCCAAGATGCTAGCGGGGGGGCCACAGATACGCAGTATTTT
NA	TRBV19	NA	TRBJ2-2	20	CASSPGTGTKGVSYDGELFF	TGTGCCAGTAGTCCGGGGACGGGGACAAAGGGCGTCTCCTATGACGGGGAGCTGTTTTTT
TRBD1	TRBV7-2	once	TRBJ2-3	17	CASSRKPGQGNPDTQYF	TGTGCCAGCAGCCGGAAACCCGGACAGGGGAATCCAGATACGCAGTATTTT
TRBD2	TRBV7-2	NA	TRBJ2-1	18	CASSLRLAGGSSYNEQFF	TGTGCCAGCAGCTTGCGTCTAGCGGGGGGGAGCTCCTACAATGAGCAGTTCTTC
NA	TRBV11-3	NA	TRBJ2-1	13	CASSLPPGLEQFF	TGTGCCAGCAGCCTCCCCCCCGGGTTGGAGCAGTTCTTC
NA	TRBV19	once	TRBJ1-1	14	CASSSAAGNTEAFF	TGTGCCAGTAGTAGCGCAGCGGGGAACACTGAAGCTTTCTTT
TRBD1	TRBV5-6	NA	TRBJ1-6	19	CASSSTQNRGGLYNSPLHF	TGTGCCAGCAGCTCAACCCAGAACAGGGGAGGCCTATATAATTCACCCCTCCACTTT
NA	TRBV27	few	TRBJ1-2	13	CASSLHADYGYTF	TGTGCCAGCAGTTTACACGCAGACTATGGCTACACCTTC
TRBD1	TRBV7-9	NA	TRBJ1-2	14	CASSPPADRDGYTF	TGTGCCAGCAGCCCCCCCGCCGACAGGGACGGCTACACCTTC
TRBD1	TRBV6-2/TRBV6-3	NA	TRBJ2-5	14	CASSSDRGAETQYF	TGTGCCAGCAGTTCCGACAGGGGGGCAGAGACCCAGTACTTC
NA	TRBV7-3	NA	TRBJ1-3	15	CASSPGTNSGNTIYF	TGTGCCAGCAGCCCTGGGACAAACTCTGGAAACACCATATATTTT
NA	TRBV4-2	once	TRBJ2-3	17	CASSQVAAGESTDTQYF	TGTGCCAGCAGCCAAGTTGCGGCCGGGGAGAGCACAGATACGCAGTATTTT
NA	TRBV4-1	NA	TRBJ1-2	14	CASSLRGGGDGYTF	TGCGCCAGCAGCCTTCGCGGGGGAGGGGATGGCTACACCTTC